The 25 T cell receptor beta chains in this list originate from one sample, sequenced in a study of blood T cells in healthy people across ages. A second PCR of roughly 7 to 11 cycles used a sample-barcoded 5' primer and a J-beta primer mix. TCRdb itself ran the 5' RACE reads through MiXCR, one entry per CDR3 protein. This sample has over 1.5 million distinct CDR3 sequences, with roughly 52% found just once. The source material was blood. These TCRs come from a woman in her 40s in good health.

This clonotype was detected only a few times. V and J are TRBV20-1 and TRBJ1-1, with TRBD1 identical over 7 bases. This CDR3 has 11 amino acids. Germline V gene data show CDR1 as DFQATT and CDR2 as SNEGSKA (reference sequence). V lost 7 bases, J lost 5 bases, and 4 bases stayed unmatched. CDR3: CSGRGDTEAFF. As DNA, the CDR3 is TGCAGTGGCAGGGGGGATACTGAAGCTTTCTTT.

This clonotype was seen a handful of times. CDR3 in amino acids: CASSLEYRAASYNEQFF. The CDR3 DNA follows: TGCGCCAGCAGCTTGGAGTACAGGGCGGCCTCCTACAATGAGCAGTTCTTC. V gene TRBV5-1 combines with J gene TRBJ2-1; TRBD1 might be the D (6 bases). The V gene lost 0 bases and the J gene lost 0 bases, with 13 bases spanning the gap. CDR3 length: 17 amino acids. Germline values: CDR1 SGHRS, CDR2 YFSETQ.

This rearrangement joins TRBV20-1 to TRBJ1-5; D uncertain. The CDR3 has 12 amino acids. Germline V gives CDR1 DFQATT, CDR2 SNEGSKA (reference sequence). V was clipped by 2 bases and J by 9 bases, with 11 bases between them. In nucleotides, the CDR3 is TGCAGTGCTAGACTGAATGTGGGGCCCCAGCATTTT. It encodes CSARLNVGPQHF.

This clonotype was seen a handful of times. The V and J genes are TRBV7-2 and TRBJ2-7, with D possibly matching TRBD2 (5 bases). Germline V gives CDR1 SGHTA, CDR2 FQGNSA. This CDR3 comprises 14 residues. V lost 5 bases and J 3 bases, leaving 14 bases between the germline ends. The CDR3 DNA reads TGTGCCAGCAGCCCGAGGGTTAAAATCTACGAGCAGTACTTC. Translating it yields CASSPRVKIYEQYF. Based on the CDR3 plus reference TRBV7-2 and TRBJ2-7, the full variable domain is GAGVSQSPSNKVTEKGKDVELRCDPISGHTALYWYRQSLGQGLEFLIYFQGNSAPDKSGLPSDRFSAERTGGSVSTLTIQRTQQEDSAVYLCASSPRVKIYEQYFGPGTRLTVT.

The chain couples TRBV20-1 to TRBJ1-4, with 8 bases matching TRBD1. After removal of 0 bases from V and 3 bases from J, the junction contained 12 bases not matched to a gene. Looked up from germline, CDR1 is DFQATT and CDR2 is SNEGSKA (reference sequence). There are 18 residues in the CDR3. The CDR3 DNA reads as TGCAGTGCTAGAGATACCGCGCAGGGGGCGTTCGCTAATGAAAAACTGTTTTTT. Translated: CSARDTAQGAFANEKLFF.

This clonotype was detected a few times. The genes are TRBV20-1 and TRBJ2-5; D may be TRBD1 or TRBD2 (5 bases each). The CDR3 is made up of 15 amino acids. Germline-derived CDR1 and CDR2 are DFQATT and SNEGSKA (reference sequence). The chain's CDR3 is CTPRPSGPNRETQYF. DNA of the CDR3: TGCACCCCCAGGCCCTCGGGACCGAATCGAGAGACCCAGTACTTC.

The chain has TRBV27 and TRBJ1-2; 10 nucleotides align to TRBD1. The CDR3 loop spans 12 amino acids. The V gene end was trimmed by 6 bases and the J gene end by 6 bases; junction bases not matched to a gene: 1. From germline, CDR1 is MNHEY and CDR2 SMNVEV (reference sequence). The DNA of the CDR3 is TGTGCCAGCAGGGACAGGGGGGATGGCTACACCTTC. It codes for CASRDRGDGYTF.

This clonotype was counted a few times. J is TRBJ1-2 and V is TRBV20-1, with D hard to call. There are 13 residues in the CDR3. V was clipped by 3 bases and J by 7 bases, with 15 bases between them. Germline CDR1 DFQATT, CDR2 SNEGSKA (reference sequence). This CDR3 reads CSARPLIDSGYTF. The CDR3 DNA follows: TGCAGTGCTAGGCCCCTTATTGATTCTGGCTACACCTTC.

DNA of the CDR3: TGTGCCAGCGGGGGGACCTCCTATGGCTACACCTTC. This sequence encodes CASGGTSYGYTF. This chain links TRBV7-3 with TRBJ1-2; D possibly corresponds to TRBD1 (5 bases). Germline V gene sequence: CDR1 SGHTA, CDR2 FQGTGA. Trimming stripped 8 bases from V and 4 bases from J, with 11 bases between. The CDR3 loop spans 12 amino acids.

There are a few counts of this clonotype. This chain connects TRBV4-2 to TRBJ2-6, with a tentative D call TRBD2 (5 bases). The CDR3 sequence is 19 residues long. V was pared by 1 base and J by 0 bases, with 16 bases between. The germline V gene has CDR1 LGHNA and CDR2 YNFKEQ. The CDR3 bases are TGTGCCAGCAGCCAAGGTTTAGGGCCCGGGGACTCTGGGGCCAACGTCCTGACTTTC. Its translation is CASSQGLGPGDSGANVLTF.

This chain uses TRBV5-1 with TRBJ2-3, with 8 bases fitting TRBD1. This CDR3 comprises 15 residues. V shed 7 bases, J shed 7 bases, and the junction held 14 bases outside the gene matches. Per the germline V gene, CDR1 is SGHRS and CDR2 is YFSETQ. The CDR3 region is CASGSSAGGSYTQYF. In nucleotides, the CDR3 is TGCGCCAGCGGCTCGAGCGCAGGGGGCTCGTATACGCAGTATTTT.

The V and J genes are TRBV24-1 and TRBJ1-2; 12 bases are shared with TRBD1. Germline-derived CDR1 and CDR2 are KGHDR and SFDVKD. The CDR3 is made up of 19 amino acids. With 2 bases clipped from V and 4 bases from J, the junction kept 13 bases outside the gene matches. The CDR3 DNA is TGTGCCACCAGTGATTCGGGACAGGGGGCATCCACGGGGCTCTATGGCTACACCTTC. This translates into CATSDSGQGASTGLYGYTF.

This clonotype has a handful of counts. The chain carries TRBV2 and TRBJ2-7; no clear D. In germline, CDR1 is SNHLY, CDR2 FYNNEI. V lost 7 bases and J 1 base, leaving 11 bases between the germline ends. The CDR3 spans 13 residues. CDR3 region: CASIQPASYEQYF. The DNA of the CDR3 is TGTGCCAGCATCCAACCGGCTTCCTACGAGCAGTACTTC.

Comments on this clonotype: The germline gene is not matched at one end of the junction; a read error may be the cause. The V and J genes are TRBV7-7 and TRBJ2-5; 12 bases are shared with TRBD2. The CDR3 is 16 residues long. Germline V gene data show CDR1 as SSHAT and CDR2 as FNYEAQ (reference sequence). Here the CDR3 reads CASSFRLAGDQETQYF. Here the CDR3 DNA reads TGTGCTAGCAGCTTCAGACTAGCGGGGGACCAAGAGACCCAGTACTTC.

This sequence joins TRBV20-1 and TRBJ2-3, with TRBD2 identical over 11 bases. From germline, CDR1 is DFQATT and CDR2 SNEGSKA (reference sequence). Trimming took 5 bases from V and 8 from J; bases not matched to a gene: 12. The CDR3 is 15 amino acids. The CDR3 loop reads CSARGLAGGLSTQYF. CDR3 DNA: TGCAGTGCTCGTGGTCTAGCGGGGGGTTTGAGTACGCAGTATTTT.

This chain joins TRBV29-1 and TRBJ2-1; 11 nucleotides match TRBD2. Germline V lookup: CDR1 SQVTM, CDR2 ANQGSEA. After removal of 0 bases from V and 3 bases from J, the junction contained 7 bases not matched to a gene. CDR3 length: 17 residues. The CDR3 sequence is CSVEDELAGDLYNEQFF. CDR3 nucleotide sequence: TGCAGCGTTGAAGACGAACTAGCGGGGGACCTCTACAATGAGCAGTTCTTC.

Only a few counts were recorded for this clonotype. The gene calls are TRBV4-3 and TRBJ2-3, with a tentative D call TRBD1 (5 bases). CDR3 length: 15 residues. CDR1 LGHNA and CDR2 YSLEER come from the germline V gene. The V and J ends lost 4 bases and 3 bases respectively, with 14 bases between them. The CDR3 reads CASSRRAPSTDTQYF. The CDR3 bases are TGCGCCAGCAGCCGCAGGGCCCCCTCTACAGATACGCAGTATTTT.

This clonotype has a handful of counts. This rearrangement joins TRBV20-1 to TRBJ1-2; no definite D call. Germline V gene lookup returns CDR1 DFQATT and CDR2 SNEGSKA (reference sequence). CDR3 length: 12 residues. Trimming pared 0 bases from V and 4 bases from J, leaving 6 bases between. The CDR3 loop is CSARDFPYGYTF. DNA for the CDR3: TGCAGTGCTAGAGATTTCCCCTATGGCTACACCTTC.

The chain couples TRBV10-3 to TRBJ2-5; the D gene is possibly TRBD1 (5 bases). With 2 bases removed from V and 9 bases from J, the gap between germline ends came to 16 bases. CDR3 length: 14 amino acids. Germline V lookup: CDR1 ENHRY, CDR2 SYGVKD. The CDR3 spells CAISEAGKGSAQYF. CDR3 in DNA: TGTGCCATCAGTGAGGCAGGGAAAGGTTCGGCCCAGTACTTC.

This clonotype was counted ten times or more. The chain's CDR3 is CASAIVGGYYNEQFF. The CDR3 DNA reads as TGTGCCAGCGCGATCGTAGGGGGGTACTACAATGAGCAGTTCTTC. V is TRBV7-2 and J is TRBJ2-1, with D tentatively TRBD1 or TRBD2 (6 bases each). The V end was cut by 8 bases, the J end by 3 bases, with 17 bases between. The CDR3 has 15 amino acids. Germline CDR1 is SGHTA and CDR2 is FQGNSA.

This clonotype has more than one count but fewer than ten. The chain uses TRBV4-1 and TRBJ1-2, with a weak D call TRBD1 (5 bases). In germline, CDR1 is MGHRA, CDR2 YSYEKL. This CDR3 region has 14 residues. Deletions cut 0 bases from V and 7 bases from J, with 12 bases between. The CDR3 nucleotides are TGCGCCAGCAGCCAAGAGTCGGGGCTCATTGGCTACACCTTC. Translated, it gives CASSQESGLIGYTF.

The chain links TRBV13 to TRBJ2-1, with TRBD1 identical over 12 bases. CDR3 length: 17 amino acids. Per germline, CDR1 PRHDT and CDR2 FYEKMQ (reference sequence). After removal of 5 bases from V and 8 bases from J, the junction contained 13 bases not matched to a gene. CDR3 nucleotide sequence: TGTGCCAGCAGCGCCGCCGGGACAGGGGGCCTGGGTGATGAGCAGTTCTTC. Translation: CASSAAGTGGLGDEQFF.

The chain has TRBV4-1 and TRBJ1-6; D unresolved. V was pared by 0 bases and J by 7 bases, with 7 bases between. This CDR3 has 14 amino acids. The germline CDR1 and CDR2 sequences are MGHRA and YSYEKL. CDR3 loop: CASSQEGLNSPLHF. Written as DNA, the CDR3 is TGCGCCAGCAGCCAAGAAGGGCTCAATTCACCCCTCCACTTT.

V gene TRBV9 combines with J gene TRBJ2-3; D gene uncertain. Germline V gene lookup returns CDR1 SGDLS and CDR2 YYNGEE. The V end was cut by 4 bases, the J end by 0 bases, with 15 bases between. The CDR3 is 16 amino acids. The CDR3 DNA follows: TGTGCCAGCAGCCCTCACCCTGAATCTAGCACAGATACGCAGTATTTT. As protein: CASSPHPESSTDTQYF.

V is TRBV2 and J is TRBJ2-1, with 8 positions matching TRBD1. Germline V gives CDR1 SNHLY, CDR2 FYNNEI. V dropped 11 bases and J dropped 5; count of bases not matched to a gene: 8. The CDR3 totals 13 residues. The CDR3 loop reads CAGNRGFDNEQFF. The CDR3 nucleotides read TGTGCCGGTAACAGGGGGTTCGACAATGAGCAGTTCTTC.